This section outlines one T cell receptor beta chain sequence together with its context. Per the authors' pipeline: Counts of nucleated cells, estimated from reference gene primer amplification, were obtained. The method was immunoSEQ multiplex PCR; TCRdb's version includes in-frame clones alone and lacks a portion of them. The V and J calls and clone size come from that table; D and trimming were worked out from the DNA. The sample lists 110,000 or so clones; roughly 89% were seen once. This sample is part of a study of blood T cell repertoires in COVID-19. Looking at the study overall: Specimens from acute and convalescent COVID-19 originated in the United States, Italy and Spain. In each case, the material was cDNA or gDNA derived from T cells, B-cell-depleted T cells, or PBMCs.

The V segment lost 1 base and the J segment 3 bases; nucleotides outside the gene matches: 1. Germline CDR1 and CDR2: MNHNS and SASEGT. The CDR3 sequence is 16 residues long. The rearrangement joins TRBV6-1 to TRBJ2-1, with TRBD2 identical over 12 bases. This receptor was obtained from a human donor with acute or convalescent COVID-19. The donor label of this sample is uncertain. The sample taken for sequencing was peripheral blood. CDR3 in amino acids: CASSEEGLAGYNEQFF. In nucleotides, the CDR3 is TGTGCCAGCAGTGAAGAGGGACTAGCGGGCTACAATGAGCAGTTCTTC.